The 23 T cell receptor beta chains below were found in one sample sequenced in a study of naive and memory T cell subsets. Their target antigens are unknown. Whole-study results and caveats: Possibly reflecting memory cells re-expressing CD45RA, a few larger clonotypes occurred in naive repertoires, especially CD8.

The beta constant-region primer was an equimolar mix of two oligonucleotides covering TRBC1 and TRBC2. The ligated cDNA underwent four PCR rounds using SP2 and nested alpha and beta constant-region primers. TCRdb re-called the UMI-ligation and nested PCR reads with MiXCR, one entry per CDR3 protein. The sample has some 82,000 distinct CDR3 sequences, around 11% seen once. Sequenced input: naive CD4+ T cells from blood. Receptor source: a human donor in good health.

In DNA form, the CDR3 reads TGTGCCAGCAGACTCCGGGGTAGCGGGGCCTACGAGCAGTACTTC. Protein: CASRLRGSGAYEQYF. The J gene is TRBJ2-7, the V gene TRBV6-2 or TRBV6-3; 8 nucleotides match TRBD2. Trimming at V came to 6 bases and at J to 2 bases, leaving 9 bases not matched to a gene. The CDR3 contains 15 residues. Germline-derived CDR1 and CDR2 are MNHEY and SVGEGT.

The chain employs TRBV18 and TRBJ2-7; perhaps TRBD1 as D (5 bases). This CDR3 contains 16 residues. Trimming stripped 4 bases from V and 2 bases from J, with 18 bases between. The germline gives CDR1 KGHSH, CDR2 LQKENI. For the CDR3, the DNA is TGTGCCAGCTCACTTCATATAGGGGAAAAAGCCTACGAGCAGTACTTC. It yields the protein CASSLHIGEKAYEQYF.

At least ten counts were recorded for this clonotype. The rearrangement links TRBV29-1 to TRBJ2-3; D gene unclear. Germline V gene data show CDR1 as SQVTM and CDR2 as ANQGSEA. This CDR3 has 14 amino acids. Trimming shortened V by 3 bases and J by 1 base, and 11 bases separated the two germline ends. The CDR3 DNA is TGCAGCGTTGAGACATTTGAGGGCACAGATACGCAGTATTTT. Translated: CSVETFEGTDTQYF.

The rearrangement uses TRBV24-1 and TRBJ2-1, with unresolved D. Trimming stripped 2 bases from V and 5 bases from J, with 6 bases between. Germline V gene data show CDR1 as KGHDR and CDR2 as SFDVKD. The CDR3 contains 13 residues. CDR3 loop: CATSDSTNNEQFF. CDR3 coding DNA: TGTGCCACCAGTGATTCAACTAACAATGAGCAGTTCTTC.

This clonotype was counted only a few times. This rearrangement joins TRBV5-1 to TRBJ1-5, with D maybe TRBD1 (6 bases). The CDR3 extends over 14 amino acids. Trimming pared 0 bases from V and 4 bases from J, leaving 8 bases between. Germline lookup yields CDR1 SGHRS and CDR2 YFSETQ. The DNA of the CDR3 is TGCGCCAGCAGCTTGGAGGGGGGGAATCAGCCCCAGCATTTT. Amino acid sequence: CASSLEGGNQPQHF.

J is TRBJ1-2 and V is TRBV6-2 or TRBV6-3; D is unresolved. V was clipped by 2 bases and J by 7 bases, with 14 bases between them. The CDR3 totals 14 residues. Germline assignment: CDR1 MNHEY and CDR2 SVGEGT. The CDR3 loop reads CASSYDGVSGGYTF. CDR3 sequence (DNA): TGTGCCAGCAGTTACGATGGGGTCTCCGGTGGCTACACCTTC.

The chain employs TRBV7-2 and TRBJ2-7; D uncertain. The germline CDR1 and CDR2 sequences are SGHTA and FQGNSA. This CDR3 spans 11 amino acids. V was clipped by 4 bases and J by 3 bases, with 4 bases between them. DNA for the CDR3: TGTGCCAGCAGCTCCTTCTACGAGCAGTACTTC. The encoded protein is CASSSFYEQYF.

The gene calls are TRBV19 and TRBJ2-7; the D is unclear. The V gene's germline CDR1 is LNHDA and CDR2 SQIVND (reference sequence). The V and J ends lost 0 bases and 7 bases respectively, with 13 bases between them. CDR3 length equals 14 residues. The CDR3: CASSIDLGVREQYF. The CDR3 region has the DNA TGTGCCAGTAGTATAGATCTCGGCGTGAGGGAGCAGTACTTC.

The chain recombines TRBV5-1 with TRBJ1-4; the D gene is possibly TRBD1 (5 bases). The CDR3 has 15 amino acids. Deletions cut 2 bases from V and 5 bases from J, with 13 bases between. Germline CDR1 SGHRS, CDR2 YFSETQ. CDR3 residues: CASSLRDGRNEKLFF. The CDR3, as DNA: TGCGCCAGCAGCTTAAGGGACGGCAGAAATGAAAAACTGTTTTTT.

This clonotype was detected ten times or more. The rearrangement joins TRBV7-2 to TRBJ2-3; no definite D call. Germline values: CDR1 SGHTA, CDR2 FQGNSA. This CDR3 is 12 amino acids long. Trimming stripped 0 bases from V and 2 bases from J, with 0 bases between. CDR3 sequence reads: CASSLATDTQYF. For the CDR3, the DNA is TGTGCCAGCAGCTTAGCCACAGATACGCAGTATTTT.

The chain is built from TRBV3-1 and TRBJ2-2, with 8 nucleotides matching TRBD1. Germline assignment: CDR1 LGHDT and CDR2 YNNKEL (reference sequence). Trimming removed 3 bases from V and 0 bases from J; junction bases left unmatched: 6. CDR3 length: 17 residues. The CDR3 protein is CASSQPDRGPNTGELFF. CDR3 in DNA: TGTGCCAGCAGCCAGCCTGACAGGGGCCCGAACACCGGGGAGCTGTTTTTT.

In its sample, this clonotype was seen a few times. The chain joins TRBV12-3 or TRBV12-4 to TRBJ2-7; the D is unclear. Trimming pared 5 bases from V and 0 bases from J, leaving 14 bases between. There are 15 residues in the CDR3. DNA for the CDR3: TGTGCCAGCAGTCCAGCCCGATACCGCTCCTACGAGCAGTACTTC. This sequence encodes CASSPARYRSYEQYF.

This clonotype was seen a few times. The chain is built from TRBV29-1 and TRBJ2-1; tentatively, D is TRBD1 (6 bases). This CDR3 has 14 amino acids. Germline V gives CDR1 SQVTM, CDR2 ANQGSEA. V was shortened by 6 bases and J by 7 bases, with 19 bases between the two germline ends. The CDR3 coding sequence is TGCAGCGTCGCCGTGCGTACAGGGTGGAATGAGCAGTTCTTC. Translated: CSVAVRTGWNEQFF.

The gene calls are TRBV29-1 and TRBJ2-4; no reliable D call. The CDR3 spans 11 residues. Germline lookup yields CDR1 SQVTM and CDR2 ANQGSEA. Trimming left V 2 bases short and J 8 bases short, with 7 bases between. CDR3 sequence (DNA): TGCAGCGTTGAACGGAGTCACATTCAGTACTTC. Amino acid sequence: CSVERSHIQYF.

This clonotype was observed a handful of times. This chain links TRBV4-2 with TRBJ2-7; TRBD2 aligns across 9 bases. In germline, CDR1 is LGHNA, CDR2 YNFKEQ. The ends lost 5 bases at V and 2 bases at J; junction bases unmatched: 13. The CDR3 loop spans 17 amino acids. The CDR3 loop is CASSWGILREGPYEQYF. CDR3 in DNA: TGTGCCAGCAGCTGGGGGATTCTGCGGGAGGGACCCTACGAGCAGTACTTC.

This clonotype showed up many times. The V and J genes are TRBV29-1 and TRBJ2-5, with 7 bases that match TRBD1. Germline CDR1 is SQVTM and CDR2 is ANQGSEA. Trimming at V came to 5 bases and at J to 5 bases, leaving 5 bases not matched to a gene. The CDR3 has 12 residues. DNA of the CDR3: TGCAGCGTTAGACAGGGATCGGAGACCCAGTACTTC. This translates into CSVRQGSETQYF. The full variable domain, rest sourced from reference TRBV29-1 and TRBJ2-5, is SAVISQKPSRDICQRGTSLTIQCQVDSQVTMMFWYRQQPGQSLTLIATANQGSEATYESGFVIDKFPISRPNLTFSTLTVSNMSPEDSSIYLCSVRQGSETQYFGPGTRLLVL.

This clonotype was detected many times. The chain employs TRBV2 and TRBJ2-3; no clear D. The V end was cut by 8 bases, the J end by 4 bases, with 7 bases between. This CDR3 is built from 11 residues. Per germline, CDR1 SNHLY and CDR2 FYNNEI. In DNA, the CDR3 is TGTGCCAGCCTTCAAGCAGATACGCAGTATTTT. The encoded protein is CASLQADTQYF.

The chain uses TRBV6-2 or TRBV6-3 and TRBJ2-1; tentatively, D is TRBD2 (6 bases). Germline V gene data show CDR1 as MNHEY and CDR2 as SVGEGT. The CDR3 spans 14 residues. Trimming pared 2 bases from V and 9 bases from J, leaving 14 bases between. The CDR3 is CASSYRSGGSEQFF. As DNA, the CDR3 is TGTGCCAGCAGTTACCGGTCCGGGGGAAGTGAGCAGTTCTTC.

This clonotype was detected only a few times. The CDR3 DNA is TGTGCCAGCAGCTTAAAGGAAGATGAGCAGTTCTTC. Residues: CASSLKEDEQFF. The rearrangement uses TRBV11-3 and TRBJ2-1; D uncertain. Germline V gene lookup returns CDR1 SGHNT and CDR2 YENEEA. The CDR3 totals 12 residues. Trimming took 2 bases from V and 8 from J, leaving 7 bases between them.

The table lists this clonotype with many counts. This chain connects TRBV11-2 to TRBJ2-1; D may be TRBD1 or TRBD2 (5 bases each). V dropped 5 bases and J dropped 5 bases, with 10 bases sitting between them. The CDR3 contains 13 residues. Germline V gives CDR1 SGHAT, CDR2 FQNNGV. The DNA for the CDR3 is TGTGCCAGCAGCCGAGGGGCCCACAATGAGCAGTTCTTC. Translating it yields CASSRGAHNEQFF.

This clonotype was seen ten or more times. This chain links TRBV12-5 with TRBJ1-2; D may be TRBD1 (5 bases). Looked up from germline, CDR1 is LGHNT and CDR2 is FRNRAP. Trimming stripped 1 base from V and 9 bases from J, with 6 bases between. The CDR3 is made up of 11 amino acids. CDR3 region: CASGLDRSYTF. CDR3 bases: TGTGCTAGTGGTTTGGACAGGAGCTACACCTTC.

This clonotype showed up just a few times. J is TRBJ2-7 and V is TRBV12-3 or TRBV12-4; a possible D gene is TRBD1 (5 bases). The CDR3 loop spans 14 amino acids. V was clipped by 6 bases and J by 2 bases, with 14 bases between them. CDR3 amino acids: CASRPTGVAYEQYF. The CDR3 DNA follows: TGTGCCAGCAGACCCACAGGAGTCGCCTACGAGCAGTACTTC.

The chain is built from TRBV28 and TRBJ1-1; D not certain. The CDR3 has 15 residues. The ends were cut back, 8 bases at V and 1 base at J, with 17 bases in the middle. CDR1 is MDHEN and CDR2 is SYDVKM in the germline V gene. CDR3 bases: TGTGCCAGCGGATTGGGAGGTGACCCGAACACTGAAGCTTTCTTT. Its protein is CASGLGGDPNTEAFF.